This TCR beta chain was profiled in a study of radiation and T cells in renal cell carcinoma. Germline V gene lookup returns CDR1 LNHDA and CDR2 SQIVND (reference sequence). V was cut by 2 bases and J by 3 bases, with 11 bases left in between. There are 15 residues in the CDR3. This clone was detected only a few times. Regarding time point: blood 2 weeks post-SBRT. The treatment was: 15 Gy SBRT to primary tumor, nephrectomy 4 weeks later. Sequencing was performed with immunoSEQ multiplex PCR; in TCRdb, only in-frame clones are kept and a portion is missing. This table holds about 65,000 clones, just over 75% found once.

The sequence was obtained from a man in his fifties or sixties with renal cell carcinoma. The specimen comprised blood, sampled from a patient whose treatment included radiotherapy and nephrectomy. This sequence joins TRBV19 and TRBJ1-5; D ambiguous. This chain's CDR3 is CASSIIRSYNQPQHF. The CDR3 DNA sequence: TGTGCCAGTAGTATAATCAGGTCGTACAATCAGCCCCAGCATTTT.